This T cell receptor (beta chain) was profiled in a study of blood T cell repertoires in COVID-19. This clone has more than one count but fewer than ten. The V end was cut by 1 base, the J end by 8 bases, with 15 bases between. Germline loops: CDR1 SGHTA, CDR2 FQGNSA. This CDR3 contains 15 residues. The method was immunoSEQ multiplex PCR; TCRdb's version includes in-frame clones alone and lacks a portion of them. The sample contains approximately 270,000 clones, about nine tenths of which appear only once. The genes are TRBV7-2 and TRBJ1-3; D gene unclear. The sequencing sample was made of peripheral blood. This TCR was sampled from a man over 45 with acute or convalescent COVID-19. CDR3: CASSLVVSFGDTIYF. CDR3 coding DNA: TGTGCCAGCAGCTTAGTGGTATCCTTCGGGGACACCATATATTTT. Looking up the rest from reference TRBV7-2 and TRBJ1-3 gives the full variable domain: GAGVSQSPSNKVTEKGKDVELRCDPISGHTALYWYRQSLGQGLEFLIYFQGNSAPDKSGLPSDRFSAERTGGSVSTLTIQRTQQEDSAVYLCASSLVVSFGDTIYFGEGSWLTVV.